This TCR beta chain was documented in a study of regulatory T cells in long-lasting Graves disease (dated by TCRdb to 2020 to 2023). Looking at the study overall: Newly diagnosed Graves' disease patients had taken antithyroid drugs for less than 3 months. This study used TCR sequencing and RNA sequencing of peripheral blood to compare persistent Graves' disease patients against newly diagnosed Graves' disease patients. The study was conducted in China and was registered as a clinical trial. TCR sequencing covered some 13 persistent and around 20 newly diagnosed Graves' disease patients, around 33 samples in total. Beyond this particular receptor, the publication reports: Persistent patients shared more public clonotypes among themselves (around 3,000) than newly diagnosed patients did (more than 950). The study examined only peripheral blood because the primary lesion, thyroid tissue, could not be accessed. Only the TCR beta chain was sequenced and analyzed. As a limitation, the authors acknowledged that the small sample size may reduce accuracy. Persistent Graves' disease patients showed lower TCR Shannon entropy and fewer highly expanded clones than newly diagnosed patients, suggesting clonal expansion.

This clonotype was observed many times. Which antigen it targets is not known. The input lacks base qualities; no much larger clone sits a single base away. The time point label here, explained by the study, means: newly diagnosed GD, antithyroid drugs for less than 3 months. RNA was extracted from PBMCs in TRIzol for both TCR sequencing and RNA sequencing. Graves' disease was diagnosed according to American Thyroid Association guidelines. Patients for the study were recruited at an endocrinology department in Xi'an, China. Each patient gave approximately 8.8 milliliters of peripheral blood, collected in an EDTA anticoagulant tube. PBMCs were isolated by Ficoll Paque Plus density gradient separation without further T cell sorting. An Agilent 2100 Bioanalyzer and agarose gel were used to check RNA quality, and a NanoDrop 2000 was used to measure RNA concentration. Receptor amplification or capture employed multiplex PCR. Instrument on record: Illumina HiSeq 4000. TCR beta libraries were built with iRepertoire HTBI primers and Arm-PCR amplification of CDR3 regions. Gel purification was performed on PCR products prior to sequencing. For the original study's pipeline: A total of 60 to 80 TRBV and 14 TRBJ segments were identified across samples and were used for gene usage analysis of CDR3 amino acid clonotypes. Filtered high-quality paired reads were merged into contigs using COPE and FqMerger. BLAST was used to align contigs to the IMGT TRBV, TRBD and TRBJ reference genes, and CDR3 was defined following IMGT. Highly expanded clones were defined as clonotypes with a frequency above 0.1%. Shannon entropy served as the measure of repertoire diversity, while the Gini coefficient captured V-J evenness. Clonotypes shared by more than one individual were considered public. TCRdb passed the public sequencing reads through fastp at Q25 and MiXCR, retaining productive beta sequences. Each CDR3 protein appears once, grouped with its most common genes and DNA. It is TCRdb's table, rather than the study itself, that gives the V and J calls and clone size. This sample gives hundreds of thousands of distinct CDR3 sequences in total; 16% of them show up just once. Clones ranked in the top ten supply about 32% of the sample.

This same sample was also part of a study on T cells in Graves' hyperthyroidism and ophthalmopathy. As noted in the second study: Stable Graves' hyperthyroidism was defined as the absence of progression to ophthalmopathy over 18 months of follow-up. Hyperthyroidism patients were aged 18 to 65 years and newly diagnosed, with disease duration of less than 2 months. Any patient with an uncontrolled infection, another autoimmune disease, pregnancy or lactation was excluded. Diagnoses were based on clinical symptoms, serum thyroxine and TRAb, thyroid ultrasound and orbital computed tomography. The first round of RT-PCR for the TCR CDR3 was performed with the HTBI primer set and the Qiagen OneStep RT-PCR kit. Most expanded thyroid clonotypes (frequency above 0.001) were also found in blood, which suggests that blood repertoires may mirror thyroid immune responses. In cross-validation, a model built on a 13 V-J signature told ophthalmopathy apart from stable hyperthyroidism with approximately 91% sensitivity and about 81% specificity, and in testing the same model reached 80%/75%. In validation, the model predicted progression to ophthalmopathy a median of roughly 6.5 months before onset, with approximately 71% sensitivity and about 72% specificity. To identify distinguishing TCR V-J signatures, a discovery cohort of 90 to 100 patients was used, comprising roughly 45 with Graves' ophthalmopathy and 57 with stable Graves' hyperthyroidism. Prospective prediction of ophthalmopathy was tested in an independent validation cohort of some 19 hyperthyroidism patients and around 16 patients who later progressed to ophthalmopathy. The approximately 98 discovery patients were randomly divided into training and test sets at a 7:3 ratio. Thyroid tissue and blood T-cell repertoires from six Graves' hyperthyroidism patients were also compared in the study. Once sampling was done, hyperthyroidism patients were given methimazole at a starting dose of 30 mg daily, whereas ophthalmopathy patients were given high-dose intravenous methylprednisolone. A second multiplex PCR round built the libraries, followed by size selection and purification. Sequencing of the libraries was done on an Illumina HiSeq2000 using paired-end 100 bp reads. Raw data were processed with SOAPnuke, discarding reads with adapters, uncalled bases, mean Phred below 15, or no exact constant-primer or identifier match. COPE v1.2.5 was used to merge the high-quality paired reads, and each unique nucleotide sequence was defined as a clonotype. MiTCR v1.1 was used to align the clonotypes against IMGT TRBV, TRBD and TRBJ reference segments. Analysis was restricted to V-J combinations with a frequency above 0.0001, which covered roughly 99% of repertoires. The TCS score was defined as F50 (clonal expansion) divided by E x V (chaos), with BLOSUM62-based TCRdist calculated between CDR3 peptides within each V-J. Welch's t-statistics and random forest reduced roughly 530 V-J features to 13, which were used in a naive Bayes classifier (R e1071). Sample size was not statistically predetermined, and blinding of investigators to group allocation was not performed. The paper describes TCR Vbeta CDR3 sequencing of about 140 peripheral blood samples, made up of 43 ophthalmopathy patients, roughly 80 hyperthyroidism patients and around 17 progressor patients.

Source: peripheral blood mononuclear cells (PBMCs), taken at new diagnosis, from a patient treated with antithyroid drugs. This clonotype was sampled from a man in his forties with Graves disease. Donor details come from another sample of the same person, matched by shared clones.

The sequence in DNA is TGTGCCAGCAGCCAAGAGGGGTCGCGGACTGAAGCTTTCTTT. This translates into CASSQEGSRTEAFF. The chain uses TRBV3-1 and TRBJ1-1, with no D gene named confidently. The germline ends are 10 bases apart after V is trimmed by 0 bases and J by 5 bases. The CDR3, from cysteine to phenylalanine, totals 14 residues. The entry retains the CDR3 DNA only, 42 bases that are in frame from base 1. According to the germline V gene (reference sequence), CDR1 reads LGHDT and CDR2 reads YNNKEL.